Below are 18 T cell receptor beta chains sequenced from a single sample in a study of blood T cell repertoires in COVID-19. The method was immunoSEQ multiplex PCR; TCRdb's version includes in-frame clones alone and lacks a portion of them. The table lists 150,000 to 200,000 clones, around four fifths of them singletons. Source material: peripheral blood. Source of these receptors: a woman aged 65 to 85 who had recovered from COVID-19.

CDR3 bases: TGTGCCAGCAGTGAAGCCCCTGGCGGGGGTCGCGGCTACACCTTC. This translates into CASSEAPGGGRGYTF. V and J are TRBV6-1 and TRBJ1-2; maybe TRBD1 (5 bases). Germline values: CDR1 MNHNS, CDR2 SASEGT. V shed 0 bases and J shed 8 bases, with 16 bases lying between them. The length of the CDR3 is 15 residues.

This clone has a handful of counts. The V and J genes are TRBV7-3 and TRBJ2-1; a possible D gene is TRBD2 (5 bases). Germline CDR1 is SGHTA and CDR2 is FQGTGA. The V and J ends lost 2 bases and 10 bases respectively, with 9 bases between them. The CDR3 extends over 12 amino acids. CDR3 nucleotides: TGTGCCAGCAGCTTACCCGGACTCGAGCAGTTCTTC. Amino acids: CASSLPGLEQFF.

This clone appeared once. V is TRBV28 and J is TRBJ2-1; D is unclear. V dropped 3 bases and J dropped 7 bases, with 16 bases sitting between them. CDR1 is MDHEN and CDR2 is SYDVKM in the germline V gene. This CDR3 spans 15 amino acids. The CDR3 nucleotides read TGTGCCAGCAGTTTTTGGGCCCATTGTGGTAATGAGCAGTTCTTC. This sequence encodes CASSFWAHCGNEQFF.

This clone came up a few times. V is TRBV20-1 and J is TRBJ1-3; D might be TRBD1 (6 bases). Germline V gene lookup returns CDR1 DFQATT and CDR2 SNEGSKA (reference sequence). There are 11 residues in the CDR3. Trimming stripped 6 bases from V and 5 bases from J, with 8 bases between. In nucleotides, the CDR3 is TGCAGTGCCCGGGACAGAAACACCATATATTTT. Protein: CSARDRNTIYF.

This clone was recorded at least ten times. The V gene is TRBV6-2 or TRBV6-3, the J gene TRBJ2-1, with D tentatively TRBD2 (5 bases). V dropped 4 bases and J dropped 9 bases, with 19 bases sitting between them. Germline assignment: CDR1 MNHEY and CDR2 SVGEGT. The CDR3 runs 15 residues. The CDR3 DNA sequence: TGTGCCAGCAGTTGGGGTGGGAGTCCCGCGGGTGAGCAGTTCTTC. Encoded protein: CASSWGGSPAGEQFF.

This clone showed up just once. The chain is built from TRBV19 and TRBJ2-3; D may be TRBD1 (5 bases). Per germline, CDR1 LNHDA and CDR2 SQIVND (reference sequence). V was shortened by 7 bases and J by 2 bases, with 10 bases between the two germline ends. The CDR3 covers 13 residues. Written as DNA, the CDR3 is TGTGCCAGTAAAAGGGGAAACACAGATACGCAGTATTTT. Translating gives CASKRGNTDTQYF. The full variable domain, in which reference TRBV19 and TRBJ2-3 provide the parts outside the CDR3, is DGGITQSPKYLFRKEGQNVTLSCEQNLNHDAMYWYRQDPGQGLRLIYYSQIVNDFQKGDIAEGYSVSREKKESFPLTVTSAQKNPTAFYLCASKRGNTDTQYFGPGTRLTVL.

The gene calls are TRBV19 and TRBJ2-3; 12 nucleotides line up with TRBD2. Looked up from germline, CDR1 is LNHDA and CDR2 is SQIVND (reference sequence). J gave up 2 bases and V 4 bases, and 7 bases lay outside the gene matches. The CDR3 runs to 17 residues. CDR3 sequence (DNA): TGTGCCAGTAGTACAAGACTAGCGGGAGCTCCCACAGATACGCAGTATTTT. It translates to CASSTRLAGAPTDTQYF.

In the case of this clone: A read error may account for a junction end that differs from germline. The chain carries TRBV5-6 and TRBJ1-4; 7 nucleotides align to TRBD1. CDR3 length: 13 residues. CDR1 SGHDT and CDR2 YYEEEE come from the germline V gene. The CDR3 protein is CASSLASFGTVVF. CDR3 DNA sequence: TGTGCCAGCAGCTTGGCCTCGTTTGGGACAGTTGTTTTT.

This clone was detected ten times or more. V usage is TRBV7-8 and J usage is TRBJ2-7, with TRBD1 identical over 8 bases. Unmatched junction bases numbered 7, after V lost 1 base and J lost 5 bases. The germline gives CDR1 SGHVS, CDR2 FQNEAQ. The CDR3 extends over 15 amino acids. The CDR3 spells CASSLGPTGAHEQYF. The CDR3 DNA sequence: TGTGCCAGCAGCTTAGGTCCGACAGGGGCCCACGAGCAGTACTTC.

On this clone itself: One end of the junction fails to match germline, which may point to a read error. The chain employs TRBV2 and TRBJ1-2; D possibly corresponds to TRBD1 (6 bases). From germline, CDR1 is SNHLY and CDR2 FYNNEI. The CDR3 has 12 residues. CDR3 bases: TGTGCCAGCAGTGGGGACGGACAGCAGAGAACTTTC. It translates to CASSGDGQQRTF. Filled out from reference TRBV2 and TRBJ1-2, the complete variable domain reads EPEVTQTPSHQVTQMGQEVILRCVPISNHLYFYWYRQILGQKVEFLVSFYNNEISEKSEIFDDQFSVERPDGSNFTLKIRSTKLEDSAMYFCASSGDGQQRTFGSGTRLTVV.

The chain employs TRBV7-7 and TRBJ2-3; D possibly corresponds to TRBD2 (5 bases). CDR1 and CDR2 from the germline V gene are SSHAT and FNYEAQ (reference sequence). The CDR3 consists of 14 residues. V was pared by 5 bases and J by 4 bases, with 13 bases between. The CDR3 DNA sequence: TGTGCCAGCAGCCCCCTCCAGGAGGCAGATACGCAGTATTTT. Its protein product is CASSPLQEADTQYF.

This chain links TRBV21-1 with TRBJ1-1. TRBV21-1 is a listed pseudogene. The CDR3 covers 15 residues. Here the CDR3 DNA reads TGTGCCAGCAGCAAAAACCCCCCCGGACATCCCGGGGGTTTCTTT. Amino acids: CASSKNPPGHPGGFF.

This chain connects TRBV7-7 to TRBJ2-1; 8 bases are shared with TRBD2. The germline V gene encodes CDR1 SSHAT and CDR2 FNYEAQ (reference sequence). The V segment lost 5 bases and the J segment 4 bases; nucleotides outside the gene matches: 7. The CDR3 is 15 residues long. The CDR3 DNA follows: TGTGCCAGCAGCATGGGGACTAGAGGGTACAATGAGCAGTTCTTC. Its translation is CASSMGTRGYNEQFF.

The J gene is TRBJ1-2, the V gene TRBV18, with 9 bases fitting TRBD1. The V gene end was trimmed by 4 bases and the J gene end by 7 bases; junction bases not matched to a gene: 4. The CDR3 has 13 residues. The V gene's germline CDR1 is KGHSH and CDR2 LQKENI. CDR3 in DNA: TGTGCCAGCTCACGGACAGGGGAGCGTGGCTACACCTTC. Translation gives CASSRTGERGYTF.

The V gene is TRBV29-1, the J gene TRBJ2-3, with D tentatively TRBD2 (5 bases). CDR3 size: 13 residues. The V and J ends lost 3 bases and 2 bases respectively, with 9 bases between them. Germline-derived CDR1 and CDR2 are SQVTM and ANQGSEA. The CDR3 spells CSVEGGLTDTQYF. The CDR3, as DNA: TGCAGCGTTGAGGGTGGACTCACAGATACGCAGTATTTT.

This clone was picked up a small number of times. The DNA for the CDR3 is TGTGCCAGCAGCTTGGTAGGGCCAGGGGGGAATGAAAAACTGTTTTTT. Translating gives CASSLVGPGGNEKLFF. The chain links TRBV5-6 to TRBJ1-4; 7 bases map to TRBD1. Looked up from germline, CDR1 is SGHDT and CDR2 is YYEEEE. V lost 0 bases, J lost 5 bases, and 7 bases stayed unmatched. CDR3 length: 16 amino acids.

V and J are TRBV23-1 and TRBJ2-5; the D gene is possibly TRBD2 (6 bases). TRBV23-1 is an open reading frame, and its role is uncertain. V was cut by 4 bases and J by 5 bases, with 11 bases left in between. The CDR3 has 13 residues. The DNA of the CDR3 is TGCGCCAGCAGTCGGGGGGTCGGGGAGACCCAGTACTTC. It encodes CASSRGVGETQYF.

The chain recombines TRBV5-4 with TRBJ1-5; tentative D call: TRBD1 (6 bases). Trimming removed 3 bases at V and 11 bases at J, with 21 bases between. Germline-derived CDR1 and CDR2 are SGHNT and YYREEE (reference sequence). The CDR3 is made up of 15 amino acids. CDR3 bases: TGTGCCAGCAGCTACGGGGGGGGCGCCGGGGCGACCCAGCATTTT. It codes for CASSYGGGAGATQHF.